These 28 T cell receptor beta chains share one sample of origin, sequenced in a study of CD8 T cells in ankylosing spondylitis. One entry per CDR3 protein results from TCRdb running MiXCR on the 5' RACE reads. The sample has approximately 300,000 distinct CDR3 sequences; approximately 20% are singletons. Material for sequencing was blood, either unsorted or a sorted T cell fraction (not recorded which). These receptors came from a male donor with ankylosing spondylitis or in good health (not recorded which).

This clonotype has ten or more counts. This sequence joins TRBV5-6 and TRBJ2-1, with TRBD2 matching over 7 bases. The germline CDR1 and CDR2 sequences are SGHDT and YYEEEE. This CDR3 contains 16 residues. Trimming removed 7 bases from V and 0 bases from J; junction bases left unmatched: 10. The CDR3 DNA reads as TGTGCCAGCGAACGCCTGGGGGAGGGCTCCTACAATGAGCAGTTCTTC. Protein: CASERLGEGSYNEQFF.

This clonotype was detected a few times. The CDR3, as DNA: TGTGCCAGCAGTCCGACAGGGCAGGGAAGCTATGGCTACACCTTC. Its translation: CASSPTGQGSYGYTF. The chain joins TRBV28 to TRBJ1-2; 7 bases fit TRBD1. The germline CDR1 and CDR2 sequences are MDHEN and SYDVKM. The CDR3 is made up of 15 amino acids. J lost 4 bases, V lost 5 bases, and 10 bases had no gene match.

This clonotype was counted ten times or more. The chain joins TRBV5-6 to TRBJ2-1; the D is unclear. Germline V CDR1 and CDR2: SGHDT, YYEEEE. V was clipped by 0 bases and J by 5 bases, with 6 bases between them. The CDR3 contains 13 residues. The DNA of the CDR3 is TGTGCCAGCAGCTTGGTCAGAAACAATGAGCAGTTCTTC. Protein product: CASSLVRNNEQFF. Using reference TRBV5-6 and TRBJ2-1 for the parts outside the CDR3, the full variable domain is DAGVTQSPTHLIKTRGQQVTLRCSPKSGHDTVSWYQQALGQGPQFIFQYYEEEERQRGNFPDRFSGHQFPNYSSELNVNALLLGDSALYLCASSLVRNNEQFFGPGTRLTVL.

In this sample, this clonotype turned up a few times. In DNA form, the CDR3 reads TGTGCCAGCAGTTTTCTCGGTGGAGATACGCAGTATTTT. Translated, it gives CASSFLGGDTQYF. The chain joins TRBV12-3 or TRBV12-4 to TRBJ2-3, with D uncertain. The CDR3 is 13 residues long. V lost 3 bases and J lost 5, with 9 bases in between.

This chain uses TRBV5-5 with TRBJ2-1; 9 bases are a match to TRBD1. CDR3 length: 16 amino acids. Germline trimming cut 3 bases from V and 2 bases from J; bases unmatched to any gene: 6. Germline-derived CDR1 and CDR2 are SGHKS and YYEKEE (reference sequence). The CDR3 region is CASSSGTGMTYNEQFF. DNA for the CDR3: TGTGCCAGCAGCTCCGGGACAGGGATGACCTACAATGAGCAGTTCTTC.

This chain links TRBV10-3 with TRBJ2-5, with a weak D call TRBD2 (5 bases). This CDR3 region has 13 residues. The germline V and J ends were trimmed by 10 bases and 3 bases, with 15 bases remaining between them. Germline lookup yields CDR1 ENHRY and CDR2 SYGVKD. The CDR3 DNA follows: TGTGCCAGTAGGAACGGGATGGAAGAGACCCAGTACTTC. It specifies CASRNGMEETQYF.

This clonotype has a count of ten or more. The chain employs TRBV29-1 and TRBJ1-2; D not certain. This CDR3 is 9 amino acids long. V was cut by 3 bases and J by 9 bases, with 5 bases left in between. Germline CDR1 SQVTM, CDR2 ANQGSEA. The CDR3 bases are TGCAGCGTTGATGGGAGCTACACCTTC. The encoded protein is CSVDGSYTF.

The chain carries TRBV10-3 and TRBJ1-6; 9 bases agree with TRBD1. CDR1 is ENHRY, CDR2 SYGVKD, per germline. The J segment lost 10 bases and the V segment lost 5 bases, leaving 9 bases of the junction unmatched. This CDR3 region has 15 residues. The CDR3 bases are TGTGCCATCAGTACCCGGGACAGGGACGTGTCACCCCTCCACTTT. Amino acid sequence: CAISTRDRDVSPLHF.

There are a few counts of this clonotype. V is TRBV6-1 and J is TRBJ1-4; the D is unclear. This CDR3 spans 13 amino acids. The V end was cut by 10 bases, the J end by 5 bases, with 14 bases between. Germline CDR1 MNHNS, CDR2 SASEGT. For the CDR3, the DNA is TGTGCCACAAGTCGGTTCCTAAATGAAAAACTGTTTTTT. Translating it yields CATSRFLNEKLFF.

This clonotype was observed a few times. The V gene is TRBV9, the J gene TRBJ2-1, with a weak D call TRBD1 (6 bases). This CDR3 has 15 residues. V lost 4 bases and J 6 bases, leaving 17 bases between the germline ends. From germline, CDR1 is SGDLS and CDR2 YYNGEE. The CDR3 loop reads CASSPGTLGSNEQFF. In nucleotides, the CDR3 is TGTGCCAGCAGCCCTGGGACATTAGGATCCAATGAGCAGTTCTTC.

This clonotype turned up a few times. V and J are TRBV7-9 and TRBJ2-2; D is unresolved. V was cut by 0 bases and J by 1 base, with 9 bases left in between. The CDR3 loop spans 16 amino acids. In germline, CDR1 is SEHNR, CDR2 FQNEAQ (reference sequence). As DNA, the CDR3 is TGTGCCAGCAGCTTAGCGAGGCAGAGGAACACCGGGGAGCTGTTTTTT. Residues: CASSLARQRNTGELFF.

The rearrangement uses TRBV7-2 and TRBJ2-3, with TRBD2 matching over 15 bases. This CDR3 has 16 residues. Trimming at V came to 4 bases and at J to 6 bases, leaving 5 bases not matched to a gene. From germline, CDR1 is SGHTA and CDR2 FQGNSA. The CDR3: CASSSGLAGGGDTQYF. The CDR3 nucleotides read TGTGCCAGCAGCTCGGGACTAGCGGGGGGCGGGGATACGCAGTATTTT.

This clonotype came up many times. The chain combines TRBV24-1 with TRBJ2-3; D gene uncertain. Germline assignment: CDR1 KGHDR and CDR2 SFDVKD. Between the trimmed V and J ends, which lost 4 bases and 6 bases, there was a span of 10 bases. This CDR3 region has 13 residues. CDR3: CATSEPYWDTQYF. CDR3 sequence (DNA): TGTGCCACCAGTGAACCTTACTGGGATACGCAGTATTTT.

The CDR3 region has the DNA TGCGCCAGCAGCCTCGGGACTAGCGGGACGGGTGAGCAGTTCTTC. Translated, it gives CASSLGTSGTGEQFF. The J gene is TRBJ2-1, the V gene TRBV5-1; 13 bases are a match to TRBD2. CDR1 is SGHRS, CDR2 YFSETQ, per germline. V lost 4 bases, J lost 9 bases, and 7 bases stayed unmatched. The CDR3 is 15 amino acids.

This clonotype was detected only a few times. The rearrangement links TRBV28 to TRBJ1-4; TRBD1 matches at 7 bases. This CDR3 region has 15 residues. V was pared by 6 bases and J by 4 bases, with 8 bases of the junction left unmatched. From germline, CDR1 is MDHEN and CDR2 SYDVKM. The CDR3 reads CASSLQGWSNEKLFF. DNA for the CDR3: TGTGCCAGCAGCCTACAGGGGTGGAGTAATGAAAAACTGTTTTTT.

This chain links TRBV5-1 with TRBJ2-5; possibly TRBD2 for D (6 bases). This CDR3 has 15 residues. Germline loops: CDR1 SGHRS, CDR2 YFSETQ. Trimming cost V 0 bases and J 3 bases, with 12 bases left between them. In nucleotides, the CDR3 is TGCGCCAGCAGCTTGGGTTCTCGCGGGGAAGAGACCCAGTACTTC. Its protein product is CASSLGSRGEETQYF.

The CDR3 region is CASSGRIDRPSYNSPLHF. CDR3 sequence (DNA): TGTGCCAGCAGTGGGAGGATCGACAGACCCTCCTATAATTCACCCCTCCACTTT. The rearrangement links TRBV2 to TRBJ1-6, with a possible D match to TRBD1 (5 bases). V gave up 4 bases and J gave up 0 bases, with 16 bases separating them. This CDR3 region has 18 residues. CDR1 and CDR2 (germline): SNHLY, FYNNEI. Full variable domain (missing parts from reference TRBV2 and TRBJ1-6): EPEVTQTPSHQVTQMGQEVILRCVPISNHLYFYWYRQILGQKVEFLVSFYNNEISEKSEIFDDQFSVERPDGSNFTLKIRSTKLEDSAMYFCASSGRIDRPSYNSPLHFGNGTRLTVT.

This clonotype was found a few times. This sequence joins TRBV30 and TRBJ1-1, with D unclear. The V end lost 8 bases, the J end lost 4 bases, and 11 bases lay between the germline ends. This CDR3 is 11 amino acids long. CDR1 and CDR2 from the germline V gene are GTSNPN and SVGIG (reference sequence). This CDR3 is CAGTTGTEAFF. CDR3 DNA sequence: TGTGCCGGAACAACGGGCACTGAAGCTTTCTTT.

This clonotype showed up just a few times. The chain links TRBV6-1 to TRBJ1-2, with D possibly matching TRBD1 (5 bases). The germline V and J ends were trimmed by 9 bases and 2 bases, with 13 bases remaining between them. The CDR3 covers 13 residues. Germline loops: CDR1 MNHNS, CDR2 SASEGT. The CDR3 is CASSAGANYGYTF. The CDR3 bases are TGTGCCAGTTCGGCCGGGGCGAACTATGGCTACACCTTC.

This clonotype came up many times. This chain links TRBV7-2 with TRBJ2-7; possibly TRBD1 or TRBD2 for D (5 bases each). This CDR3 has 15 amino acids. The germline V and J ends were trimmed by 0 bases and 0 bases, with 9 bases remaining between them. Germline CDR1 SGHTA, CDR2 FQGNSA. CDR3 DNA sequence: TGTGCCAGCAGCTTAGCCGGGACCAGCTCCTACGAGCAGTACGTC. It is translated as CASSLAGTSSYEQYV.

This clonotype has a handful of counts. The genes are TRBV7-9 and TRBJ2-1; TRBD2 matches 7 bases. V gave up 9 bases and J gave up 8 bases; unmatched junction bases: 4. Germline-derived CDR1 and CDR2 are SEHNR and FQNEAQ (reference sequence). The CDR3 has 11 residues. The CDR3 loop is CASLRGYEQFF. The CDR3 coding sequence is TGTGCCAGTCTGCGGGGGTATGAGCAGTTCTTC.

The genes are TRBV6-1 and TRBJ2-7, with D tentatively TRBD2 (6 bases). V was cut by 2 bases and J by 0 bases, with 8 bases left in between. Per the germline V gene, CDR1 is MNHNS and CDR2 is SASEGT. The CDR3 consists of 14 residues. The CDR3: CASSELAVSYEQYV. CDR3 DNA: TGTGCCAGCAGTGAATTAGCGGTCTCCTACGAGCAGTACGTC.

This clonotype was seen a few times. The V and J genes are TRBV10-3 and TRBJ1-5; D uncertain. V was pared by 4 bases and J by 0 bases, with 7 bases between. CDR1 is ENHRY, CDR2 SYGVKD, per germline. The CDR3 extends over 14 amino acids. The CDR3 DNA sequence: TGTGCCATCAGTGTAGATAGTAGCAATCAGCCCCAGCATTTT. Translation: CAISVDSSNQPQHF.

The genes are TRBV24-1 and TRBJ1-1, with D hard to call. This CDR3 has 13 amino acids. The ends were cut back, 7 bases at V and 4 bases at J, with 12 bases in the middle. The germline V gene encodes CDR1 KGHDR and CDR2 SFDVKD. The CDR3 region has the DNA TGTGCCACCAGCCCTTTTGGGCCCACTGAAGCTTTCTTT. As protein: CATSPFGPTEAFF.

The chain uses TRBV29-1 and TRBJ2-1; TRBD2 aligns across 7 bases. J was trimmed by 8 bases and V by 3 bases; bases with no gene match: 4. Germline V gene sequence: CDR1 SQVTM, CDR2 ANQGSEA. The CDR3 is 12 residues long. DNA of the CDR3: TGCAGCGTTGACGTAGCGGGCGATGAGCAGTTCTTC. Amino acids: CSVDVAGDEQFF.

A few counts support this clonotype. The chain uses TRBV4-1 and TRBJ1-1; 10 nucleotides match TRBD1. CDR1 and CDR2 from the germline V gene are MGHRA and YSYEKL. The ends lost 1 base at V and 5 bases at J; junction bases unmatched: 4. The CDR3 is 15 residues long. CDR3 sequence reads: CASSQGDRGWTEAFF. The CDR3 DNA reads TGCGCCAGCAGCCAAGGGGACAGGGGTTGGACTGAAGCTTTCTTT.

This clonotype was seen a handful of times. J is TRBJ2-1 and V is TRBV20-1; 10 bases map to TRBD2. The CDR3 is 15 residues long. Germline CDR1 reads DFQATT; CDR2 reads SNEGSKA (reference sequence). The junction had 14 bases not matched to a gene; V was cut back by 6 bases and J by 9 bases. CDR3 in amino acids: CSALDGLAGVGEQFF. In nucleotides, the CDR3 is TGCAGTGCCCTCGACGGGCTAGCGGGAGTAGGTGAGCAGTTCTTC.

J is TRBJ2-5 and V is TRBV11-2, with D possibly being TRBD2 (6 bases). CDR3 length equals 15 residues. The V end was cut by 3 bases, the J end by 5 bases, with 16 bases between. CDR1 and CDR2 (germline): SGHAT, FQNNGV. The CDR3 loop is CASSLGGPGSETQYF. The CDR3 DNA follows: TGTGCCAGCAGCTTGGGCGGCCCCGGGAGCGAGACCCAGTACTTC.